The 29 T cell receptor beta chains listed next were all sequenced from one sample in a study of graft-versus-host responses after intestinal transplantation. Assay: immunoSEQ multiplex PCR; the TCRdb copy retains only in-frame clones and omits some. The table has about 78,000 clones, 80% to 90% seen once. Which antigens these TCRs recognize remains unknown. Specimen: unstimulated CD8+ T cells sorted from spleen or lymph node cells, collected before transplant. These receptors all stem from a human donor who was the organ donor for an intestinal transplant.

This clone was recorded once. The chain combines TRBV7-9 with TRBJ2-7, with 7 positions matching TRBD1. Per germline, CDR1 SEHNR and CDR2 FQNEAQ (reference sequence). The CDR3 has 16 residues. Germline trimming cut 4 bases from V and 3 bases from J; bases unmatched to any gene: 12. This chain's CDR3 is CASSSPTRGSDYEQYF. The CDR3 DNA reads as TGTGCCAGCAGCTCCCCGACCAGGGGGTCGGACTACGAGCAGTACTTC.

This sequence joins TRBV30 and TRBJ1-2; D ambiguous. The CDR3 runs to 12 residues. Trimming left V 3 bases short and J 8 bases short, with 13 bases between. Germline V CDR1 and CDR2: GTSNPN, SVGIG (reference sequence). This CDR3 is CAWRFGAGGYTF. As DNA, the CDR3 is TGTGCCTGGAGATTTGGAGCGGGGGGCTACACCTTC.

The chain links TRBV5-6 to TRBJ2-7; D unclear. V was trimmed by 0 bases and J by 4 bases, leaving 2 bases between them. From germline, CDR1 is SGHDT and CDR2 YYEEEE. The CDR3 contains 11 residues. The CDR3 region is CASSLDYEQYF. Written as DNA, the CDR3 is TGTGCCAGCAGCTTGGATTACGAGCAGTACTTC.

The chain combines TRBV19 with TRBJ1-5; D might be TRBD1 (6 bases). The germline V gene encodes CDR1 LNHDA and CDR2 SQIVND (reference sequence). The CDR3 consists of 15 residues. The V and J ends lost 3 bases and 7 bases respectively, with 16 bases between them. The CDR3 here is CASSINRAGSQPQHF. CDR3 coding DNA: TGTGCCAGTAGTATTAACAGGGCCGGGAGCCAGCCCCAGCATTTT.

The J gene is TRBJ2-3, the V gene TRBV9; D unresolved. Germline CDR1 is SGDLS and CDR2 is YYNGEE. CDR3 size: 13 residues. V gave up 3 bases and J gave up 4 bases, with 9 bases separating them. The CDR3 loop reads CASSGDWADTQYF. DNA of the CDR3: TGTGCCAGCAGCGGCGACTGGGCAGATACGCAGTATTTT.

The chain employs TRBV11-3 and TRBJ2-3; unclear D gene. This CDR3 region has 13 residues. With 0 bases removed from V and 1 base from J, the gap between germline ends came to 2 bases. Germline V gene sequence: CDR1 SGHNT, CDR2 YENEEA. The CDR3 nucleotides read TGTGCCAGCAGCTTAGAAGGCACAGATACGCAGTATTTT. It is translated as CASSLEGTDTQYF.

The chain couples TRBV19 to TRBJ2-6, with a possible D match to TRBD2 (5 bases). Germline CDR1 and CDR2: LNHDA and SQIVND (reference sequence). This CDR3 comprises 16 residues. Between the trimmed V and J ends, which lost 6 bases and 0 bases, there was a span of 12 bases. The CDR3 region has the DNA TGTGCCAGTAGGAGGGAGCGATACTCTGGGGCCAACGTCCTGACTTTC. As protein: CASRRERYSGANVLTF.

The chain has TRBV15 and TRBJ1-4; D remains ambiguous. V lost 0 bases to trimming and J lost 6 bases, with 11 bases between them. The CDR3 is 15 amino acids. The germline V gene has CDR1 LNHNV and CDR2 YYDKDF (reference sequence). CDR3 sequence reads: CATSRDRSGDEKLFF. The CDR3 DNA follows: TGTGCCACCAGCAGAGATAGGTCAGGCGATGAAAAACTGTTTTTT.

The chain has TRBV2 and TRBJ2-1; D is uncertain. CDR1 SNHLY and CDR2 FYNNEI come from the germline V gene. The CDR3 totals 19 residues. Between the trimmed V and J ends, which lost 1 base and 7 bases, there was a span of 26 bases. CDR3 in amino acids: CASSEVPGARNSLWNEQFF. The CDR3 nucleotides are TGTGCCAGCAGTGAAGTCCCGGGCGCCCGCAACTCCCTCTGGAATGAGCAGTTCTTC.

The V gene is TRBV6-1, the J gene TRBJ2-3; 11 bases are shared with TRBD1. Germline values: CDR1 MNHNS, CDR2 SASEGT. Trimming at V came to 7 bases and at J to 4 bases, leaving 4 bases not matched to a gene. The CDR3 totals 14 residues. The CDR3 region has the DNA TGTGCCAGCATTCCGGGACAGGGGGCAGATACGCAGTATTTT. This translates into CASIPGQGADTQYF.

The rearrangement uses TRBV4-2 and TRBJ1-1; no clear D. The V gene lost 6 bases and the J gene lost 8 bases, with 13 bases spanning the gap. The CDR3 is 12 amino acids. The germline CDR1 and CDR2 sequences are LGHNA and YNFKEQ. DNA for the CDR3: TGTGCCAGCAGTCCAGACGGGTGGGAAGCTTTCTTT. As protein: CASSPDGWEAFF.

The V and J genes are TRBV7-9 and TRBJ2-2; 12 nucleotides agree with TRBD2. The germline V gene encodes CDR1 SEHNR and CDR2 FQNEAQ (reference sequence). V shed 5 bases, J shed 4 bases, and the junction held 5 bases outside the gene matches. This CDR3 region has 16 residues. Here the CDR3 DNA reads TGTGCCAGCAGCGACGGACTAGCGGGGCTCACCGGGGAGCTGTTTTTT. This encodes CASSDGLAGLTGELFF.

The CDR3 bases are TGCGCCAGCAGTGATAGGACAGGGTCGAATCAGCCCCAGCATTTT. This encodes CASSDRTGSNQPQHF. The gene calls are TRBV10-2 and TRBJ1-5; the match to TRBD1 covers 8 bases. The J segment lost 4 bases and the V segment lost 3 bases, leaving 5 bases of the junction unmatched. Germline V CDR1 and CDR2: WSHSY, SAAADI. The CDR3 runs to 15 residues.

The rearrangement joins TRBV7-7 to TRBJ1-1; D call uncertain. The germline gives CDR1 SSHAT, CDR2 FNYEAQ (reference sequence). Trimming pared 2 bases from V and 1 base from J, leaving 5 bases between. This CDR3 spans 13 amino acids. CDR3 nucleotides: TGTGCCAGCAGCTTATCCGCGAACACTGAAGCTTTCTTT. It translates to CASSLSANTEAFF.

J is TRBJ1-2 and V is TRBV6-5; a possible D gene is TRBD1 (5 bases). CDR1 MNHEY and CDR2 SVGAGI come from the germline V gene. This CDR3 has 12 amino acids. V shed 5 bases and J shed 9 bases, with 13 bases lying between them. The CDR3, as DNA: TGTGCCAGCAGTGAAGAAGGGGAACGCTACACCTTC. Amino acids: CASSEEGERYTF.

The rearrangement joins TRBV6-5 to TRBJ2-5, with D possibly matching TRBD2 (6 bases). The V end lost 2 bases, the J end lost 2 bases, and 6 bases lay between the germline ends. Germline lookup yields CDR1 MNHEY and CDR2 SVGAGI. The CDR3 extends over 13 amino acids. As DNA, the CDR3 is TGTGCCAGCAGTTACGCGGGGCAAGAGACCCAGTACTTC. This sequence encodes CASSYAGQETQYF.

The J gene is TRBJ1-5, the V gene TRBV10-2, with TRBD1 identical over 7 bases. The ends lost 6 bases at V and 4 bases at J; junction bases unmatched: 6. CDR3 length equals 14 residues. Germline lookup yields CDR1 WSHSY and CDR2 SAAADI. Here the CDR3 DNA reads TGCGCCAGCAGGCCACAGGGGACTAATCAGCCCCAGCATTTT. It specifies CASRPQGTNQPQHF.

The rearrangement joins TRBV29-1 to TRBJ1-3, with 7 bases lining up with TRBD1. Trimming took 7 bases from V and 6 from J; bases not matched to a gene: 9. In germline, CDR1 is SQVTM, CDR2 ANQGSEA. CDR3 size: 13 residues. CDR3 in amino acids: CSGIRDSENTIYF. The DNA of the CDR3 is TGCAGCGGAATCCGGGACAGTGAAAACACCATATATTTT.

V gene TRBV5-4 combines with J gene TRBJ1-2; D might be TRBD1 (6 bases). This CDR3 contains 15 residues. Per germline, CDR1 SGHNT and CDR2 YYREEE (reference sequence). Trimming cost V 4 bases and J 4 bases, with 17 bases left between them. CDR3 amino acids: CASSVRERTVYGYTF. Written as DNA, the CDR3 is TGTGCCAGCAGCGTGAGGGAGCGGACAGTCTATGGCTACACCTTC.

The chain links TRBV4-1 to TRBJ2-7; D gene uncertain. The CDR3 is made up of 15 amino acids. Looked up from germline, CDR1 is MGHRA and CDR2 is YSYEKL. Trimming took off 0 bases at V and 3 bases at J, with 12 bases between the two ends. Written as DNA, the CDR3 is TGCGCCAGCAGCCAAGATAGGTCTGGATACTACGAGCAGTACTTC. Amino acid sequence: CASSQDRSGYYEQYF.

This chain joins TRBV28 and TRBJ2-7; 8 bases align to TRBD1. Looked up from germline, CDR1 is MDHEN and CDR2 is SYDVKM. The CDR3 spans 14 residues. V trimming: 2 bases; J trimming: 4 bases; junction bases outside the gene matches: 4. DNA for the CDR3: TGTGCCAGCAGTTTAGGGCAGGGGGCATACGAGCAGTACTTC. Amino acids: CASSLGQGAYEQYF.

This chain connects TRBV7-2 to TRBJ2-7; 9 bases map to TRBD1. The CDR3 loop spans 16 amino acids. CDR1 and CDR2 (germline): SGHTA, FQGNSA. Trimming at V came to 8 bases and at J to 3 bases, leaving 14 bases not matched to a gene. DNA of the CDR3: TGTGCCAGCCTACACTTCTCCGGGACAGGGAACTACGAGCAGTACTTC. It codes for CASLHFSGTGNYEQYF.

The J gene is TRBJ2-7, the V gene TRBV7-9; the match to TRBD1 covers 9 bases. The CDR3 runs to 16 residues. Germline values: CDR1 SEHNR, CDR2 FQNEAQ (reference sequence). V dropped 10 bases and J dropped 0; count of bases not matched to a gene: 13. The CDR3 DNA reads TGTGCCACCCATTCGAGAGGGACAGGGAGCTCCTACGAGCAGTACTTC. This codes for CATHSRGTGSSYEQYF.

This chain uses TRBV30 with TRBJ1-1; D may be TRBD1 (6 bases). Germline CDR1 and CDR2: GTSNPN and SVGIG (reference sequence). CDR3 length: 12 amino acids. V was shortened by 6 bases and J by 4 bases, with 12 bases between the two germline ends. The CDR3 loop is CACSGVGTEAFF. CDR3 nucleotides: TGTGCCTGTTCAGGGGTCGGCACTGAAGCTTTCTTT.

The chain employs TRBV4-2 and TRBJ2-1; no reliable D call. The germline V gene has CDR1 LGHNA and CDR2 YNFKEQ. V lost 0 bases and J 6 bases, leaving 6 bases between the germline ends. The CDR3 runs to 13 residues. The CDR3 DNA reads TGTGCCAGCAGCCAAGAGCCGGGCAATGAGCAGTTCTTC. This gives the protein CASSQEPGNEQFF.

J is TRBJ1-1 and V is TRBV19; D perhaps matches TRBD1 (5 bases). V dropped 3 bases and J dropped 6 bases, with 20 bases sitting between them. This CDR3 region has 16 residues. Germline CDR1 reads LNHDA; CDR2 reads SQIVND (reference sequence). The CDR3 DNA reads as TGTGCCAGTAGTATGGGTAGGGGTATATATTGGGCTGAAGCTTTCTTT. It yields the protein CASSMGRGIYWAEAFF.

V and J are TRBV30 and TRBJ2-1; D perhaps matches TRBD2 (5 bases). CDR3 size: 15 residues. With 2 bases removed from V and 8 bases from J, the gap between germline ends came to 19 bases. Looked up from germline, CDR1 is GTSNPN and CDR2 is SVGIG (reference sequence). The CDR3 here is CAWSYTSIYADEQFF. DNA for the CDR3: TGTGCCTGGAGTTATACTAGTATATATGCCGATGAGCAGTTCTTC. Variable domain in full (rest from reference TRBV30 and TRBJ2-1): SQTIHQWPATLVQPVGSPLSLECTVEGTSNPNLYWYRQAAGRGLQLLFYSVGIGQISSEVPQNLSASRPQDRQFILSSKKLLLSDSGFYLCAWSYTSIYADEQFFGPGTRLTVL.

The CDR3 is CASSPLYQGYETQYF. In DNA form, the CDR3 reads TGCGCCAGCAGCCCCCTGTATCAGGGGTACGAGACCCAGTACTTC. This chain joins TRBV5-1 and TRBJ2-5; the D gene is possibly TRBD1 (6 bases). V lost 4 bases and J 5 bases, leaving 18 bases between the germline ends. The germline gives CDR1 SGHRS, CDR2 YFSETQ. This CDR3 is built from 15 residues.

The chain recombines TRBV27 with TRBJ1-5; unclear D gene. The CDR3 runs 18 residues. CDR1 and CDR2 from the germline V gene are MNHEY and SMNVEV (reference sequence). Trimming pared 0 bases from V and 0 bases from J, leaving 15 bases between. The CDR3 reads CASSLSAQNLYSNQPQHF. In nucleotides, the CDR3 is TGTGCCAGCAGTTTATCGGCGCAGAATCTATATAGCAATCAGCCCCAGCATTTT.